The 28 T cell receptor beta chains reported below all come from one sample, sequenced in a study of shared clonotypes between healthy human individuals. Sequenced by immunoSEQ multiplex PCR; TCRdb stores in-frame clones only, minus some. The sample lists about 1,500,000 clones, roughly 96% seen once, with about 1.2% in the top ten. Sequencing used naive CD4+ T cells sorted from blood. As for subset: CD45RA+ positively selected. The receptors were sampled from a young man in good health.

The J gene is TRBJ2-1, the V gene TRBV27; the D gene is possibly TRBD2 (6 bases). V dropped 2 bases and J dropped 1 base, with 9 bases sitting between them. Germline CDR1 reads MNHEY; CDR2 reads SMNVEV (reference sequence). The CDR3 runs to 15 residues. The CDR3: CASSLVSGSYNEQFF. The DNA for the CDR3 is TGTGCCAGCAGTTTAGTTAGCGGTTCCTACAATGAGCAGTTCTTC.

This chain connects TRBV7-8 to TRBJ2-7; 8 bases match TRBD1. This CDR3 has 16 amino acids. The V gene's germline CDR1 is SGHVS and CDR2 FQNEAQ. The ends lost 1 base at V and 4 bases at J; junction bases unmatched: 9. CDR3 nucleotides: TGTGCCAGCAGCTTAGTAACCCGGACAGGGATGTACGAGCAGTACTTC. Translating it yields CASSLVTRTGMYEQYF.

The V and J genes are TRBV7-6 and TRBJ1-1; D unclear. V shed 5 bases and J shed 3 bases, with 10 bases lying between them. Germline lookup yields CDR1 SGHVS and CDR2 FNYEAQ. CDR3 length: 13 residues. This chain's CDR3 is CASSKGLDTEAFF. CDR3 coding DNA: TGTGCCAGCAGCAAGGGTCTGGACACTGAAGCTTTCTTT.

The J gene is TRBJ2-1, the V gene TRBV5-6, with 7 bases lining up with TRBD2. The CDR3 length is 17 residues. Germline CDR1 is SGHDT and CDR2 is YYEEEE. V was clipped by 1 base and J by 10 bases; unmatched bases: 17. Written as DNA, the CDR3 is TGTGCCAGCAGCTTGATGGCTAGCGGCCATCTTGGGGGAGAGCAGTTCTTC. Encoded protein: CASSLMASGHLGGEQFF.

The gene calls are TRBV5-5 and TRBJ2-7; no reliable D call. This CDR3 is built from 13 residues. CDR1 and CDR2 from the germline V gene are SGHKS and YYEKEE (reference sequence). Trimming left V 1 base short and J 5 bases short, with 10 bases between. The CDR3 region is CASSLWGWDEQYF. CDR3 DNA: TGTGCCAGCAGCTTGTGGGGATGGGACGAGCAGTACTTC.

DNA of the CDR3: TGTGCCAGCAGCTTGTCCGCGGCTAGCGGGAGTGGGGCGGTGAGCGAGCAGTACTTC. Translating gives CASSLSAASGSGAVSEQYF. This chain connects TRBV5-5 to TRBJ2-7; 10 bases are shared with TRBD2. V shed 1 base, J shed 6 bases, and the junction held 19 bases outside the gene matches. The germline gives CDR1 SGHKS, CDR2 YYEKEE (reference sequence). The CDR3 is made up of 19 amino acids.

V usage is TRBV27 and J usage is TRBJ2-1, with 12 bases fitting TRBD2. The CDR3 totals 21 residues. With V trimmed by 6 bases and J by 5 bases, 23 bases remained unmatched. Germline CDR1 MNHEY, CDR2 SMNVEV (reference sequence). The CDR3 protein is CASSRLNRGLILAGGDNEQFF. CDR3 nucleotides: TGTGCCAGCAGCAGATTGAACAGGGGTCTCATCCTAGCGGGAGGGGACAATGAGCAGTTCTTC.

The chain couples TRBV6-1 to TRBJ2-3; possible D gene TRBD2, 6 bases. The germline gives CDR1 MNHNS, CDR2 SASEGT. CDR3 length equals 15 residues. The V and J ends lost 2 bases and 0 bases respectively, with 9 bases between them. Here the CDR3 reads CASSERAGSTDTQYF. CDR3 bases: TGTGCCAGCAGTGAAAGGGCGGGAAGCACAGATACGCAGTATTTT.

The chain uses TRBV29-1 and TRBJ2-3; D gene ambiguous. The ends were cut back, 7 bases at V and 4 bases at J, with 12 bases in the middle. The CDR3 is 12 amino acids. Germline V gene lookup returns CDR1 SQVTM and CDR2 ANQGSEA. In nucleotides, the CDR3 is TGCAGCGCGGGTGAGTGGGCAGATACGCAGTATTTT. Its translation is CSAGEWADTQYF.

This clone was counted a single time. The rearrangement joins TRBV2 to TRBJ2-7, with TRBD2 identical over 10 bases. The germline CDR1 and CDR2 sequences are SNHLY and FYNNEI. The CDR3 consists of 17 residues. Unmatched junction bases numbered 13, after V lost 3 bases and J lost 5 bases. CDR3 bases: TGTGCCAGCAGTGACCCGAGAGCTAGCGGGAGCCCGGACGAGCAGTACTTC. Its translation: CASSDPRASGSPDEQYF.

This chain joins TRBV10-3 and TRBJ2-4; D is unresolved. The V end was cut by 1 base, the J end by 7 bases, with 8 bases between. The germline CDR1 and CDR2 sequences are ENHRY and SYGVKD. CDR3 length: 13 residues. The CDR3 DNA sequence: TGTGCCATCAGTGAGTATCTTGGGAACATTCAGTACTTC. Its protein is CAISEYLGNIQYF.

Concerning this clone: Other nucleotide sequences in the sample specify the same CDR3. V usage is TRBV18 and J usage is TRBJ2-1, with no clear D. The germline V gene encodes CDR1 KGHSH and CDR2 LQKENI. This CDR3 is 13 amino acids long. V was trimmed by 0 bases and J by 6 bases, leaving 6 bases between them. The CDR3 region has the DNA TGTGCCAGCTCACCACCAGGTACCAATGAGCAGTTCTTC. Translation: CASSPPGTNEQFF.

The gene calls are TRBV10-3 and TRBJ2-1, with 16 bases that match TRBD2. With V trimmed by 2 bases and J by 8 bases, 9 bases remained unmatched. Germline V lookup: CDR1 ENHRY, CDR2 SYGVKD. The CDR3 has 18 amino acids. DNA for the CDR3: TGTGCCATCAGTGAGCCGCGTGGGACTAGCGGGAGGGGTCATGAGCAGTTCTTC. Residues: CAISEPRGTSGRGHEQFF.

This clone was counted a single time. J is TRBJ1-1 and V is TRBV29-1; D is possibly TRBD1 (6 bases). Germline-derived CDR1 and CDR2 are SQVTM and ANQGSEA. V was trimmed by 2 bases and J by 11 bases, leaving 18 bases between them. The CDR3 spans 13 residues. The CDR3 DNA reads TGCAGCGTTGAAAATGGGAGGGGGGCATACGCTTTCTTT. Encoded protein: CSVENGRGAYAFF.

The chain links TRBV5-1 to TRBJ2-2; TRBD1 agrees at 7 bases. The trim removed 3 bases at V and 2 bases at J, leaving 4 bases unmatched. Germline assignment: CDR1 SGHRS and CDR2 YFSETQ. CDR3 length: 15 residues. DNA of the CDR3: TGCGCCAGCAGCTGGGACAGCGTCAACACCGGGGAGCTGTTTTTT. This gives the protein CASSWDSVNTGELFF.

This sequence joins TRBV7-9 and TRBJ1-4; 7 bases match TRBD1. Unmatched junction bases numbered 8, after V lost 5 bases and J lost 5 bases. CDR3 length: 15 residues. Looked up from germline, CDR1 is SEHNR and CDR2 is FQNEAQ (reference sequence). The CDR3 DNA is TGTGCCAGCAGCCGGACACAGGGGATCAATGAAAAACTGTTTTTT. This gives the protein CASSRTQGINEKLFF.

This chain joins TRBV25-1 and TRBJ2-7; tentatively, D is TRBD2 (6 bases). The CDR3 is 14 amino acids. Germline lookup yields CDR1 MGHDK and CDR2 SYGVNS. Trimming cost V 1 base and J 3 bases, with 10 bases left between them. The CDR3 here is CASSEWDGSYEQYF. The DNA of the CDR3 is TGTGCCAGCAGTGAATGGGACGGGAGCTACGAGCAGTACTTC.

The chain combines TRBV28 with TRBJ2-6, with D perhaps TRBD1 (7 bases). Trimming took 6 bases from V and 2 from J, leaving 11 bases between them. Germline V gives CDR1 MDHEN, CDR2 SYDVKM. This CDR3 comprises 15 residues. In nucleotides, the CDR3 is TGTGCCAGCAGCCGGGGGACAGCTGGGGCCAACGTCCTGACTTTC. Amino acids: CASSRGTAGANVLTF.

The CDR3 region is CASAGLAGVGVDYEQYF. In DNA form, the CDR3 reads TGTGCCAGCGCCGGACTAGCGGGAGTCGGAGTCGATTACGAGCAGTACTTC. The V gene is TRBV18, the J gene TRBJ2-7; 13 nucleotides agree with TRBD2. Germline-derived CDR1 and CDR2 are KGHSH and LQKENI. The CDR3 has 17 residues. Unmatched junction bases numbered 14, after V lost 8 bases and J lost 4 bases.

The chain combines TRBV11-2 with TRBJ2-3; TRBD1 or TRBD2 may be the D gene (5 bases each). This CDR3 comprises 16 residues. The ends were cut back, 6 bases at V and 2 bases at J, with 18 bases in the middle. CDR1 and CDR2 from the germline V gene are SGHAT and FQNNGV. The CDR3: CASRQVIRGPTDTQYF. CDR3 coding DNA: TGTGCCAGCAGACAGGTGATAAGGGGACCCACAGATACGCAGTATTTT.

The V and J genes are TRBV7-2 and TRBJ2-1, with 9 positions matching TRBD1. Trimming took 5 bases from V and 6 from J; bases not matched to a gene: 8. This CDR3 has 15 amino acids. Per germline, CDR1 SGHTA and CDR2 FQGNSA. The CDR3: CASSITGGFGNEQFF. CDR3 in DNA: TGTGCCAGCAGCATCACAGGGGGCTTCGGCAATGAGCAGTTCTTC.

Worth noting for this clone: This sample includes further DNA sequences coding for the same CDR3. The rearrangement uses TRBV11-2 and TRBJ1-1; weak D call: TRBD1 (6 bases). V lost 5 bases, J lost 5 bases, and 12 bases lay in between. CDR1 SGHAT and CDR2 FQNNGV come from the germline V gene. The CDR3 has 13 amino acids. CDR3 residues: CASSPQGGTEAFF. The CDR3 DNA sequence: TGTGCCAGCAGCCCACAGGGAGGTACTGAAGCTTTCTTT.

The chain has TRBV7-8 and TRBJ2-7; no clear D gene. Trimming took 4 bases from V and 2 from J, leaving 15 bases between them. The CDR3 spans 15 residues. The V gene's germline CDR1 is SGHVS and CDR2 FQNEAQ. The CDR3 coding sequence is TGTGCCAGCAGCTCCTCGACTGAAACCCCCTACGAGCAGTACTTC. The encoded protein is CASSSSTETPYEQYF.

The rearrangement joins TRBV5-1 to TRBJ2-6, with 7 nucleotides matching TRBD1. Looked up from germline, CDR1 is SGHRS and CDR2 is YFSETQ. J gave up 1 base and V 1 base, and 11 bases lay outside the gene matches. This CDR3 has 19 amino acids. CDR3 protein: CASSLRSGRGISGANVLTF. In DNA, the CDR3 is TGCGCCAGCAGCTTGCGTTCCGGCAGGGGGATTTCTGGGGCCAACGTCCTGACTTTC.

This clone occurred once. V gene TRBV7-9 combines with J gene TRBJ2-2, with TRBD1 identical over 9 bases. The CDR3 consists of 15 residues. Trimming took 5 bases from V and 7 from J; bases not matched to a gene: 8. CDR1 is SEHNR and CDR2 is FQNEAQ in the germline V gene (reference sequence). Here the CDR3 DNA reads TGTGCCAGCAGCAGCCGGGACAGGGTTGGCGGGGAGCTGTTTTTT. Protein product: CASSSRDRVGGELFF. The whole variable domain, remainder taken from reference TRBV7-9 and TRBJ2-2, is DTGVSQNPRHKITKRGQNVTFRCDPISEHNRLYWYRQTLGQGPEFLTYFQNEAQLEKSRLLSDRFSAERPKGSFSTLEIQRTEQGDSAMYLCASSSRDRVGGELFFGEGSRLTVL.

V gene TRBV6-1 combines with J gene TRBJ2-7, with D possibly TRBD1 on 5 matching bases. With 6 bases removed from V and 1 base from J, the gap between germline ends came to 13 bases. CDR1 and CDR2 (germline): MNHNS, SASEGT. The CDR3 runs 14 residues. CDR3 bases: TGTGCCAGCAGGGAAAACAGGTTATCCTACGAGCAGTACTTC. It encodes CASRENRLSYEQYF.

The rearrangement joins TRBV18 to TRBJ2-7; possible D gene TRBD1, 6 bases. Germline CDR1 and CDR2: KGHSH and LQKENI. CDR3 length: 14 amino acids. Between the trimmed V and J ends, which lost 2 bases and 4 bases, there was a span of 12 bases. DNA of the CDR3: TGTGCCAGCTCACCATCGACAGGTGTTTACGAGCAGTACTTC. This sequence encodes CASSPSTGVYEQYF.

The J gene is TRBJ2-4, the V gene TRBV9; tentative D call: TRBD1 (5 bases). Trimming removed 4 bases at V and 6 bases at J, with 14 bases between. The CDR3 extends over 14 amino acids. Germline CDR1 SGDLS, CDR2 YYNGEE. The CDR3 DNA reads TGTGCCAGCAGCCCACAGGCGAGTGTAAACATTCAGTACTTC. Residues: CASSPQASVNIQYF.